Below are 14 T cell receptor beta chains sequenced from a single sample in a study of PD-L1 blockade in urothelial cancer. The method was immunoSEQ multiplex PCR; TCRdb's version includes in-frame clones alone and lacks a portion of them. The sample includes about 82,000 clones, 90% of them seen just once. The input for sequencing was PBMCs, taken around atezolizumab (anti-PD-L1) treatment. The receptors originated from a man between 60 and 70 years old with urothelial cancer.

The rearrangement uses TRBV5-6 and TRBJ1-2; possibly TRBD1 for D (6 bases). Deletions cut 3 bases from V and 6 bases from J, with 15 bases between. The CDR3 spans 14 residues. Per germline, CDR1 SGHDT and CDR2 YYEEEE. CDR3 protein: CASSWSLQGHGYTF. For the CDR3, the DNA is TGTGCCAGCAGCTGGAGCCTACAGGGACATGGCTACACCTTC. The whole variable domain, filled in from reference TRBV5-6 and TRBJ1-2, reads DAGVTQSPTHLIKTRGQQVTLRCSPKSGHDTVSWYQQALGQGPQFIFQYYEEEERQRGNFPDRFSGHQFPNYSSELNVNALLLGDSALYLCASSWSLQGHGYTFGSGTRLTVV.

The V gene is TRBV28, the J gene TRBJ2-3, with 11 bases aligning to TRBD2. Losses at the gene ends were 5 bases for V and 9 bases for J; bases not matched to a gene: 4. Germline values: CDR1 MDHEN, CDR2 SYDVKM. This CDR3 is 13 amino acids long. The CDR3 spells CASSTSGSSTQYF. The DNA of the CDR3 is TGTGCCAGCAGTACTAGCGGGAGCTCGACGCAGTATTTT.

The CDR3 here is CASSPNAARNQPQHF. Here the CDR3 DNA reads TGTGCCAGCAGCCCCAACGCGGCAAGAAATCAGCCCCAGCATTTT. The genes are TRBV9 and TRBJ1-5; unclear D gene. The CDR3 has 15 residues. Trimming left V 4 bases short and J 4 bases short, with 15 bases between. The germline V gene has CDR1 SGDLS and CDR2 YYNGEE.

V gene TRBV18 combines with J gene TRBJ1-3; TRBD1 aligns across 7 bases. The germline V gene has CDR1 KGHSH and CDR2 LQKENI. V shed 6 bases and J 0 bases; nucleotides not matched to a gene: 5. This CDR3 is built from 15 residues. The CDR3 region has the DNA TGTGCCAGCTCCGGGGACAGCTTCTCTGGAAACACCATATATTTT. Translation: CASSGDSFSGNTIYF.

In this sample, this clone turned up once. The CDR3 protein is CSVAAPLSGRSYEQYF. DNA of the CDR3: TGCAGCGTTGCCGCACCCCTTAGCGGGAGAAGCTACGAGCAGTACTTC. This chain uses TRBV29-1 with TRBJ2-7, with 9 bases matching TRBD2. This CDR3 spans 16 amino acids. Losses at the gene ends were 4 bases for V and 3 bases for J; bases not matched to a gene: 13. Germline V gene lookup returns CDR1 SQVTM and CDR2 ANQGSEA.

The gene calls are TRBV6-5 and TRBJ2-7; D not resolved. V dropped 11 bases and J dropped 3 bases, with 14 bases sitting between them. The germline V gene has CDR1 MNHEY and CDR2 SVGAGI. This CDR3 is built from 12 residues. The CDR3 nucleotides read TGTGCCCTCCTTGGTCGGGTCTACGAGCAGTACTTC. Translated, it gives CALLGRVYEQYF.

The chain combines TRBV7-9 with TRBJ1-3, with unresolved D. The CDR3 sequence is 14 residues long. Trimming took off 1 base at V and 0 bases at J, with 4 bases between the two ends. CDR1 and CDR2 (germline): SEHNR, FQNEAQ (reference sequence). CDR3 region: CASSLVSSGNTIYF. In DNA, the CDR3 is TGTGCCAGCAGCTTAGTCAGCTCTGGAAACACCATATATTTT.

V gene TRBV28 combines with J gene TRBJ1-2; D is uncertain. The germline CDR1 and CDR2 sequences are MDHEN and SYDVKM. The CDR3 totals 14 residues. Trimming removed 2 bases from V and 2 bases from J, with 9 bases in between. The CDR3 region has the DNA TGTGCCAGCAGTTTAAGTAACACCAACTATGGCTACACCTTC. Encoded protein: CASSLSNTNYGYTF.

The chain recombines TRBV5-4 with TRBJ2-3; 7 positions agree with TRBD2. There are 19 residues in the CDR3. CDR1 is SGHNT and CDR2 is YYREEE in the germline V gene (reference sequence). V lost 3 bases and J lost 2; bases outside the gene matches: 18. CDR3 sequence reads: CASSSSTLETSRLTDTQYF. CDR3 nucleotides: TGTGCCAGCAGCTCTTCTACCTTAGAGACTAGCAGACTCACAGATACGCAGTATTTT.

In its sample, this clone was seen once. V is TRBV18 and J is TRBJ2-7; 8 bases are shared with TRBD1. Germline CDR1 reads KGHSH; CDR2 reads LQKENI. This CDR3 is 16 amino acids long. Losses at the gene ends were 3 bases for V and 5 bases for J; bases not matched to a gene: 12. CDR3 region: CASSPLGQGEGDEQYF. CDR3 DNA sequence: TGTGCCAGCTCACCGCTCGGACAGGGAGAAGGGGACGAGCAGTACTTC. The whole variable domain, remainder taken from reference TRBV18 and TRBJ2-7, is NAGVMQNPRHLVRRRGQEARLRCSPMKGHSHVYWYRQLPEEGLKFMVYLQKENIIDESGMPKERFSAEFPKEGPSILRIQQVVRGDSAAYFCASSPLGQGEGDEQYFGPGTRLTVT.

The chain recombines TRBV9 with TRBJ1-4, with D uncertain. There are 14 residues in the CDR3. V was shortened by 0 bases and J by 4 bases, with 7 bases between the two germline ends. Germline V gene data show CDR1 as SGDLS and CDR2 as YYNGEE. The CDR3 spells CASSVDQRNEKLFF. As DNA, the CDR3 is TGTGCCAGCAGCGTAGACCAGCGTAATGAAAAACTGTTTTTT.

The rearrangement links TRBV2 to TRBJ2-1, with D possibly TRBD2 on 5 matching bases. V lost 6 bases and J lost 14, with 20 bases in between. Germline CDR1 reads SNHLY; CDR2 reads FYNNEI. The CDR3 covers 13 residues. This CDR3 is CASRAGQTGKKFF. In DNA, the CDR3 is TGTGCCAGCAGAGCCGGGCAAACGGGGAAGAAGTTCTTC.

The genes are TRBV11-2 and TRBJ2-1, with 11 bases fitting TRBD2. The CDR3 is 18 residues long. Germline lookup yields CDR1 SGHAT and CDR2 FQNNGV. Trimming removed 5 bases from V and 5 bases from J; junction bases left unmatched: 14. The chain's CDR3 is CASSLGVLAGLADNEQFF. The CDR3 DNA sequence: TGTGCCAGCAGCCTTGGTGTCCTCGCGGGACTAGCGGACAATGAGCAGTTCTTC. Supplemented by reference TRBV11-2 and TRBJ2-1, the full variable domain reads EAGVAQSPRYKIIEKRQSVAFWCNPISGHATLYWYQQILGQGPKLLIQFQNNGVVDDSQLPKDRFSAERLKGVDSTLKIQPAKLEDSAVYLCASSLGVLAGLADNEQFFGPGTRLTVL.

The V call is TRBV2, the J call TRBJ2-7; D might be TRBD2 (6 bases). The CDR3 consists of 11 residues. Germline CDR1 SNHLY, CDR2 FYNNEI. V gave up 7 bases and J gave up 5 bases, with 9 bases separating them. The CDR3 loop reads CASKWGDEQYF. DNA for the CDR3: TGTGCCAGCAAGTGGGGGGACGAGCAGTACTTC.